This passage covers 24 T cell receptor beta chains from one sample sequenced in a study of CD8 T cells in ankylosing spondylitis (dated by TCRdb to about 2017). Receptors were amplified or captured by 5' RACE. TCRdb records Illumina HiSeq 2500 as the sequencer. TCRdb trimmed public reads at Q25 via fastp, called clones via MiXCR and kept in-frame beta chains. Rows with a matching CDR3 protein are joined into one entry that keeps the most common DNA and genes. This sample holds 100,000 to 150,000 distinct CDR3 sequences; around 8.5% were observed only once. In total, the top ten clones hold approximately 3.5% of the sample. The sequencing input was blood, either unsorted or a sorted T cell fraction (not recorded which). These receptors all stem from a male donor with ankylosing spondylitis or in good health (not recorded which).

This clonotype was seen many times. The rearrangement joins TRBV3-1 to TRBJ2-1, with D tentatively TRBD1 or TRBD2 (5 bases each). V was cut by 4 bases and J by 7 bases, with 17 bases left in between. Germline loops: CDR1 LGHDT, CDR2 YNNKEL (reference sequence). The CDR3 sequence is 15 residues long. Here the CDR3 reads CASSPGRGGRNEQFF. The DNA for the CDR3 is TGTGCCAGCAGCCCGGGCCGGGGCGGAAGGAATGAGCAGTTCTTC.

The sample holds many counts of this clonotype. The chain uses TRBV10-3 and TRBJ2-6; D not resolved. The V end was cut by 6 bases, the J end by 0 bases, with 6 bases between. CDR3 length equals 14 residues. In germline, CDR1 is ENHRY, CDR2 SYGVKD. CDR3 nucleotides: TGTGCCATCAGCCCCCTCTCTGGGGCCAACGTCCTGACTTTC. Protein product: CAISPLSGANVLTF.

This clonotype was seen a few times. The genes are TRBV4-3 and TRBJ1-6; D is ambiguous. Germline assignment: CDR1 LGHNA and CDR2 YSLEER. The V end was cut by 0 bases, the J end by 0 bases, with 6 bases between. The CDR3 covers 16 residues. The CDR3 region has the DNA TGCGCCAGCAGCCAAGATGGCAGCTCCTATAATTCACCCCTCCACTTT. Its protein product is CASSQDGSSYNSPLHF.

This clonotype occurred a few times. The CDR3, as DNA: TGCAGCGCCGTACGGGACAGGGGACCCAATGAGCAGTTCTTC. It codes for CSAVRDRGPNEQFF. The chain couples TRBV29-1 to TRBJ2-1, with 10 bases fitting TRBD1. With V trimmed by 7 bases and J by 6 bases, 9 bases remained unmatched. Per the germline V gene, CDR1 is SQVTM and CDR2 is ANQGSEA. The CDR3 is 14 amino acids.

In its sample, this clonotype was seen many times. The chain employs TRBV7-2 and TRBJ2-3; D is uncertain. The CDR3 extends over 13 amino acids. In germline, CDR1 is SGHTA, CDR2 FQGNSA. V was trimmed by 1 base and J by 6 bases, leaving 8 bases between them. CDR3 amino acids: CASSLVYKDTQYF. In DNA, the CDR3 is TGTGCCAGCAGCTTAGTGTATAAGGATACGCAGTATTTT.

This clonotype was counted many times. The J gene is TRBJ2-5, the V gene TRBV5-1, with D possibly being TRBD2 (6 bases). V was clipped by 0 bases and J by 4 bases, with 10 bases between them. The CDR3 covers 14 residues. The germline V gene has CDR1 SGHRS and CDR2 YFSETQ. The CDR3 DNA sequence: TGCGCCAGCAGCTTGGTCGGGAGTAGAGAGACCCAGTACTTC. Translation: CASSLVGSRETQYF.

There are many counts of this clonotype. This chain uses TRBV20-1 with TRBJ2-1; 11 positions agree with TRBD2. The J segment lost 4 bases and the V segment lost 3 bases, leaving 2 bases of the junction unmatched. This CDR3 region has 14 residues. Germline CDR1 DFQATT, CDR2 SNEGSKA (reference sequence). Here the CDR3 DNA reads TGCAGTGCTAGGGGACTAGCGGAATACAATGAGCAGTTCTTC. Translated: CSARGLAEYNEQFF.

This clonotype was picked up many times. The genes are TRBV7-3 and TRBJ2-3; D remains ambiguous. Trimming removed 3 bases at V and 0 bases at J, with 13 bases between. The CDR3 runs to 16 residues. CDR1 is SGHTA and CDR2 is FQGTGA in the germline V gene. CDR3 amino acids: CASSFQPHSSTDTQYF. The CDR3 DNA follows: TGTGCCAGCAGCTTTCAGCCGCACTCTAGCACAGATACGCAGTATTTT. The complete variable domain, with remaining parts taken from reference TRBV7-3 and TRBJ2-3, reads GAGVSQTPSNKVTEKGKYVELRCDPISGHTALYWYRQSLGQGPEFLIYFQGTGAADDSGLPNDRFFAVRPEGSVSTLKIQRTERGDSAVYLCASSFQPHSSTDTQYFGPGTRLTVL.

This clonotype was detected a few times. The chain has TRBV5-6 and TRBJ2-7, with 7 bases lining up with TRBD1. The V and J ends lost 4 bases and 0 bases, in that order; junction bases with no gene match: 7. CDR1 and CDR2 from the germline V gene are SGHDT and YYEEEE. The CDR3 runs to 15 residues. The CDR3 region is CASSAGQVHSYEQYF. CDR3 nucleotides: TGTGCCAGCAGCGCCGGACAGGTCCACTCCTACGAGCAGTACTTC.

The sample holds a few counts of this clonotype. V gene TRBV29-1 combines with J gene TRBJ2-7; no firm D call. V lost 5 bases and J lost 2, with 16 bases in between. CDR3 length: 14 residues. Germline lookup yields CDR1 SQVTM and CDR2 ANQGSEA. The chain's CDR3 is CSVLLSELAYEQYF. The CDR3, as DNA: TGCAGCGTTCTGTTATCAGAGCTAGCCTACGAGCAGTACTTC.

This chain joins TRBV29-1 and TRBJ2-5, with 8 bases aligning to TRBD1. The CDR3 spans 12 residues. Germline values: CDR1 SQVTM, CDR2 ANQGSEA. After removal of 4 bases from V and 5 bases from J, the junction contained 3 bases not matched to a gene. CDR3: CSVARGQETQYF. CDR3 coding DNA: TGCAGCGTTGCCAGGGGGCAGGAGACCCAGTACTTC.

The sample holds many counts of this clonotype. This chain uses TRBV27 with TRBJ2-7, with D hard to call. The germline V gene encodes CDR1 MNHEY and CDR2 SMNVEV (reference sequence). The CDR3 is made up of 15 amino acids. V lost 5 bases, J lost 2 bases, and 16 bases lay in between. CDR3: CASSMTPRTTYEQYF. In DNA, the CDR3 is TGTGCCAGCAGTATGACACCGCGTACAACCTACGAGCAGTACTTC.

The chain carries TRBV7-6 and TRBJ2-7; 7 nucleotides agree with TRBD2. The junction had 10 bases not matched to a gene; V was cut back by 0 bases and J by 2 bases. CDR1 SGHVS and CDR2 FNYEAQ come from the germline V gene. The CDR3 runs 17 residues. The CDR3 spells CASSLAPPSGGAYEQYF. CDR3 in DNA: TGTGCCAGCAGCTTAGCCCCTCCTAGCGGAGGGGCCTACGAGCAGTACTTC.

This clonotype was observed many times. The chain joins TRBV29-1 to TRBJ2-5; D is perhaps TRBD1 (6 bases). Germline V gene sequence: CDR1 SQVTM, CDR2 ANQGSEA. Trimming pared 5 bases from V and 1 base from J, leaving 11 bases between. The CDR3 consists of 13 residues. CDR3 region: CSVYGQFQETQYF. CDR3 nucleotide sequence: TGCAGCGTTTACGGACAGTTCCAAGAGACCCAGTACTTC. The entire variable domain, with the rest obtained from reference TRBV29-1 and TRBJ2-5, is as follows: SAVISQKPSRDICQRGTSLTIQCQVDSQVTMMFWYRQQPGQSLTLIATANQGSEATYESGFVIDKFPISRPNLTFSTLTVSNMSPEDSSIYLCSVYGQFQETQYFGPGTRLLVL.

This clonotype was recorded at least ten times. CDR3 sequence: CASSLAGLAGELFF. As DNA, the CDR3 is TGTGCCAGCAGCTTAGCGGGACTGGCCGGGGAGCTGTTTTTT. The chain uses TRBV7-6 and TRBJ2-2; D perhaps matches TRBD2 (6 bases). Trimming removed 0 bases at V and 6 bases at J, with 8 bases between. There are 14 residues in the CDR3. Germline loops: CDR1 SGHVS, CDR2 FNYEAQ.

The sample holds many counts of this clonotype. This chain uses TRBV19 with TRBJ2-1, with 8 positions matching TRBD1. CDR1 is LNHDA, CDR2 SQIVND, per germline (reference sequence). The CDR3 is made up of 13 amino acids. Trimming removed 3 bases from V and 7 bases from J; junction bases left unmatched: 2. The DNA for the CDR3 is TGTGCCAGTAGTATGGACAGGGTGAATGAGCAGTTCTTC. This encodes CASSMDRVNEQFF.

This clonotype was observed many times. The chain joins TRBV5-1 to TRBJ1-1; no clear D gene. Germline CDR1 and CDR2: SGHRS and YFSETQ. Trimming removed 4 bases at V and 0 bases at J, with 13 bases between. The CDR3 is 15 residues long. The CDR3, as DNA: TGCGCCAGCAGCACCTCCCGGACGGTGAACACTGAAGCTTTCTTT. It encodes CASSTSRTVNTEAFF.

The sample holds many counts of this clonotype. The chain uses TRBV6-2 or TRBV6-3 and TRBJ2-4, with 11 bases matching TRBD2. The CDR3 runs 17 residues. Germline loops: CDR1 MNHEY, CDR2 SVGEGT. V dropped 3 bases and J dropped 0; count of bases not matched to a gene: 4. CDR3 in DNA: TGTGCCAGCAGTTATCAGGGACTAGCGGTAGCCAAAAACATTCAGTACTTC. It specifies CASSYQGLAVAKNIQYF.

This chain joins TRBV5-1 and TRBJ2-5, with D perhaps matching TRBD2 (5 bases). CDR3 size: 13 residues. V gave up 4 bases and J gave up 1 base, with 8 bases separating them. The germline V gene has CDR1 SGHRS and CDR2 YFSETQ. In DNA, the CDR3 is TGCGCCAGCAGCGCGGACTTCCAAGAGACCCAGTACTTC. Its translation: CASSADFQETQYF.

In regard to this clonotype: The germline gene is not matched at one end of the junction; a read error may be the cause. The rearrangement uses TRBV20-1 and TRBJ2-6; D not resolved. CDR1 and CDR2 from the germline V gene are DFQATT and SNEGSKA (reference sequence). CDR3 size: 18 residues. This CDR3 reads CCARAHWGQSSGANVLTF. The CDR3 nucleotides read TGCTGTGCTAGAGCTCACTGGGGTCAGAGCTCTGGGGCCAACGTCCTGACTTTC.

This clonotype has ten or more counts. The rearrangement links TRBV12-3 or TRBV12-4 to TRBJ2-2, with 7 positions matching TRBD1. The CDR3 runs to 15 residues. Trimming cost V 7 bases and J 0 bases; bases outside gene matches: 5. This CDR3 reads CASKWGTANTGELFF. Here the CDR3 DNA reads TGTGCCAGCAAATGGGGGACAGCGAACACCGGGGAGCTGTTTTTT.

This clonotype was seen ten or more times. The V and J genes are TRBV29-1 and TRBJ2-3, with 7 bases lining up with TRBD1. The CDR3 length is 11 residues. Germline V gene sequence: CDR1 SQVTM, CDR2 ANQGSEA. Germline trimming cut 4 bases from V and 8 bases from J; bases unmatched to any gene: 3. CDR3 in DNA: TGCAGCGTTGCCGCAGGGGGTACGCAGTATTTT. Amino acids: CSVAAGGTQYF.

This clonotype was seen repeatedly, ten times or more. The CDR3 coding sequence is TGCAGCGTTACTCAGGGGGATCAGCCCCAGCATTTT. Residues: CSVTQGDQPQHF. The chain is built from TRBV29-1 and TRBJ1-5, with 7 bases aligning to TRBD1. V lost 5 bases and J lost 5; bases outside the gene matches: 3. This CDR3 region has 12 residues. Germline loops: CDR1 SQVTM, CDR2 ANQGSEA.

This clonotype was recorded a few times. The chain uses TRBV6-2 or TRBV6-3 and TRBJ2-7, with 7 nucleotides matching TRBD2. V shed 7 bases and J 0 bases; nucleotides not matched to a gene: 9. This CDR3 comprises 15 residues. Per germline, CDR1 MNHEY and CDR2 SVGEGT. The DNA for the CDR3 is TGTGCCAGCAATGGAAGGGCTAGCGGCTCCTACGAGCAGTACTTC. Its translation: CASNGRASGSYEQYF.